This is a list of T cell receptor beta chains from one sample in a study of radiotherapy plus CTLA-4 blockade in lung cancer. Some clones are missing from TCRdb's copy, which holds only in-frame ones; the method was immunoSEQ multiplex PCR. The table lists over 60,000 clones, more than 75% of them singletons, with 35% to 45% in the top ten. Sequenced here: peripheral blood, sampled from a patient treated with radiotherapy plus ipilimumab. These receptors came from a human donor with non-small cell lung cancer that progressed on radiotherapy plus ipilimumab. CDR3s include the opening cysteine and the closing phenylalanine or tryptophan. Fields, in order: J gene, V gene, D gene, clone size, CDR3 protein, CDR3 DNA. A D gene is named only where the DNA matches it firmly. Expanded clones are given a class, and other clones once, few, many or no size at all.

J gene: TRBJ1-1
V gene: TRBV28
D gene: NA
clone size: NA
CDR3 protein: CASRNRGPTEAFF
CDR3 DNA: TGTGCCAGCAGAAACCGGGGTCCGACTGAAGCTTTCTTT

J gene: TRBJ1-1
V gene: TRBV5-1
D gene: NA
clone size: NA
CDR3 protein: CASSLQDSRTQAFF
CDR3 DNA: TGCGCCAGCAGCTTGCAGGACAGTCGGACCCAAGCTTTCTTT

J gene: TRBJ2-7
V gene: TRBV7-2
D gene: NA
clone size: NA
CDR3 protein: CASSFRDTSYEQYF
CDR3 DNA: TGTGCCAGCAGCTTCCGGGACACTTCCTACGAGCAGTACTTC

J gene: TRBJ1-1
V gene: TRBV5-4
D gene: NA
clone size: once
CDR3 protein: CASSQPTGNTEAFF
CDR3 DNA: TGTGCCAGCAGCCAGCCGACAGGGAACACTGAAGCTTTCTTT

J gene: TRBJ2-2
V gene: TRBV5-6
D gene: TRBD1
clone size: NA
CDR3 protein: CASSWGQPSTGELFF
CDR3 DNA: TGTGCCAGCAGCTGGGGACAGCCAAGCACCGGGGAGCTGTTTTTT

J gene: TRBJ2-7
V gene: TRBV5-8
D gene: NA
clone size: NA
CDR3 protein: CASSFGTPWEQYF
CDR3 DNA: TGTGCCAGCAGCTTTGGGACCCCGTGGGAGCAGTACTTC

J gene: TRBJ2-6
V gene: TRBV9
D gene: NA
clone size: NA
CDR3 protein: CASSHQGTRGGSGANVLTF
CDR3 DNA: TGTGCCAGCAGCCACCAGGGGACACGCGGGGGCTCTGGGGCCAACGTCCTGACTTTC

J gene: TRBJ1-5
V gene: TRBV6-1
D gene: NA
clone size: NA
CDR3 protein: CASSGGISNQPQHF
CDR3 DNA: TGTGCCAGCAGTGGGGGGATCAGCAATCAGCCCCAGCATTTT

J gene: TRBJ2-2
V gene: TRBV9
D gene: NA
clone size: NA
CDR3 protein: CASSVGGVGTGELFF
CDR3 DNA: TGTGCCAGCAGCGTTGGGGGAGTAGGGACCGGGGAGCTGTTTTTT

J gene: TRBJ1-6
V gene: TRBV5-1
D gene: TRBD1
clone size: NA
CDR3 protein: CASSPAGTGSSPLHF
CDR3 DNA: TGCGCCAGCAGCCCCGCCGGGACAGGGTCTTCACCCCTCCACTTT

J gene: TRBJ2-1
V gene: TRBV29-1
D gene: TRBD2
clone size: once
CDR3 protein: CSVVAGENEQFF
CDR3 DNA: TGCAGCGTTGTAGCGGGAGAGAATGAGCAGTTCTTC

J gene: TRBJ2-1
V gene: TRBV2
D gene: TRBD2
clone size: NA
CDR3 protein: CASRREGVYNEQFF
CDR3 DNA: TGTGCCAGCAGGCGGGAGGGGGTCTACAATGAGCAGTTCTTC

J gene: TRBJ1-3
V gene: TRBV28
D gene: NA
clone size: few
CDR3 protein: CASRQGLVAGNTIYF
CDR3 DNA: TGTGCCAGCAGACAGGGCCTGGTGGCTGGAAACACCATATATTTT

J gene: TRBJ2-3
V gene: TRBV15
D gene: TRBD2
clone size: NA
CDR3 protein: CATSSRRTSKTDTQYF
CDR3 DNA: TGTGCCACCAGCAGTCGACGGACTAGCAAAACAGATACGCAGTATTTT

J gene: TRBJ2-1
V gene: TRBV10-3
D gene: NA
clone size: once
CDR3 protein: CAISESAGGSEQFF
CDR3 DNA: TGTGCCATCAGTGAGTCTGCCGGAGGGAGTGAGCAGTTCTTC

J gene: TRBJ2-3
V gene: TRBV10-1
D gene: NA
clone size: NA
CDR3 protein: CASSEKIGPWDTQYF
CDR3 DNA: TGCGCCAGCAGTGAGAAGATCGGCCCTTGGGATACGCAGTATTTT

J gene: TRBJ1-2
V gene: TRBV18
D gene: NA
clone size: NA
CDR3 protein: CASSPDKSYGYTF
CDR3 DNA: TGTGCCAGCTCACCTGACAAAAGCTATGGCTACACCTTC

J gene: TRBJ1-2
V gene: TRBV11-2
D gene: TRBD1
clone size: NA
CDR3 protein: CASSWGRWDRGQNSYGYTF
CDR3 DNA: TGTGCCAGCAGCTGGGGCCGGTGGGACAGGGGCCAGAATTCTTATGGCTACACCTTC

J gene: TRBJ1-1
V gene: TRBV28
D gene: NA
clone size: NA
CDR3 protein: CANSQGGDTEAFF
CDR3 DNA: TGTGCCAATTCACAGGGCGGGGACACTGAAGCTTTCTTT

J gene: TRBJ2-3
V gene: TRBV5-6
D gene: NA
clone size: once
CDR3 protein: CASSLDGADTQYF
CDR3 DNA: TGTGCCAGCAGCTTGGACGGGGCAGATACGCAGTATTTT

J gene: TRBJ2-7
V gene: TRBV21-1
D gene: NA
clone size: NA
CDR3 protein: CASSKVYEQYF
CDR3 DNA: TGTGCCAGCAGCAAAGTGTACGAGCAGTACTTC

J gene: TRBJ2-5
V gene: TRBV6-4
D gene: NA
clone size: NA
CDR3 protein: CASSETERGTQYF
CDR3 DNA: TGTGCCAGCAGTGAGACAGAGAGGGGGACCCAGTACTTC

J gene: TRBJ2-3
V gene: TRBV2
D gene: NA
clone size: NA
CDR3 protein: CASTSRVADTQYF
CDR3 DNA: TGTGCCAGCACCAGCAGGGTCGCAGATACGCAGTATTTT

J gene: TRBJ2-7
V gene: TRBV15
D gene: NA
clone size: NA
CDR3 protein: CATSRSGQRGSYEQYF
CDR3 DNA: TGTGCCACCAGCAGATCCGGACAGCGAGGGAGTTACGAGCAGTACTTC

J gene: TRBJ2-3
V gene: TRBV5-1
D gene: TRBD2
clone size: NA
CDR3 protein: CASSPSSGSTDTQYF
CDR3 DNA: TGCGCCAGCAGCCCATCTAGCGGGAGCACAGATACGCAGTATTTT

J gene: TRBJ2-3
V gene: TRBV5-6
D gene: NA
clone size: NA
CDR3 protein: CASSPGQNTDTQYF
CDR3 DNA: TGTGCCAGCAGCCCGGGGCAGAACACAGATACGCAGTATTTT

J gene: TRBJ1-2
V gene: TRBV5-1
D gene: TRBD1
clone size: NA
CDR3 protein: CASSLEVQGAYGYTF
CDR3 DNA: TGCGCCAGCAGCTTGGAAGTGCAGGGGGCTTATGGCTACACCTTC

J gene: TRBJ1-1
V gene: TRBV5-1
D gene: NA
clone size: once
CDR3 protein: CASSNRENTEAFF
CDR3 DNA: TGCGCCAGCAGCAACAGGGAGAACACTGAAGCTTTCTTT

J gene: TRBJ2-1
V gene: TRBV28
D gene: NA
clone size: once
CDR3 protein: CASSLSYNEQFF
CDR3 DNA: TGTGCCAGCAGTCTTTCCTACAATGAGCAGTTCTTC

J gene: TRBJ1-1
V gene: TRBV19
D gene: TRBD1
clone size: NA
CDR3 protein: CASSGYLGQGSYEAFF
CDR3 DNA: TGTGCCAGTAGTGGCTATTTAGGACAGGGCTCTTATGAAGCTTTCTTT

J gene: TRBJ2-3
V gene: TRBV19
D gene: NA
clone size: NA
CDR3 protein: CASRTDSTDTQYF
CDR3 DNA: TGTGCCAGTAGGACCGATAGCACAGATACGCAGTATTTT

J gene: TRBJ1-4
V gene: TRBV6-6
D gene: NA
clone size: few
CDR3 protein: CASSLPADKLFF
CDR3 DNA: TGTGCCAGCAGTCTACCCGCGGATAAGCTGTTTTTT

J gene: TRBJ2-1
V gene: TRBV6-4
D gene: NA
clone size: NA
CDR3 protein: CASSERLTSEQFF
CDR3 DNA: TGTGCCAGCAGTGAGAGGCTTACAAGTGAGCAGTTCTTC

J gene: TRBJ2-5
V gene: TRBV4-2
D gene: TRBD2
clone size: once
CDR3 protein: CASSSGGPQETQYF
CDR3 DNA: TGTGCCAGCAGCTCGGGAGGCCCCCAAGAGACCCAGTACTTC

J gene: TRBJ1-4
V gene: TRBV7-9
D gene: NA
clone size: NA
CDR3 protein: CASSLRDKATNEKLFF
CDR3 DNA: TGTGCCAGCAGCTTAAGGGACAAAGCAACTAATGAAAAACTGTTTTTT

J gene: TRBJ2-1
V gene: TRBV10-3
D gene: TRBD2
clone size: NA
CDR3 protein: CAISVAGDSYNEQFF
CDR3 DNA: TGTGCCATCAGTGTAGCGGGAGACTCGTACAATGAGCAGTTCTTC

J gene: TRBJ2-1
V gene: TRBV5-1
D gene: NA
clone size: once
CDR3 protein: CASSLEFGGFF
CDR3 DNA: TGCGCCAGCAGCTTGGAATTTGGGGGCTTCTTC

J gene: TRBJ2-1
V gene: TRBV6-5
D gene: TRBD2
clone size: NA
CDR3 protein: CASSRTSNEQFF
CDR3 DNA: TGTGCCAGCAGTAGGACTAGTAATGAGCAGTTCTTC

J gene: TRBJ2-2
V gene: TRBV7-3
D gene: TRBD1
clone size: NA
CDR3 protein: CASSFSGQGVTGELFF
CDR3 DNA: TGTGCCAGCAGCTTTTCGGGACAGGGGGTTACCGGGGAGCTGTTTTTT

J gene: TRBJ2-1
V gene: TRBV7-7
D gene: NA
clone size: NA
CDR3 protein: CASSPAAFGNEQFF
CDR3 DNA: TGTGCTAGCAGCCCGGCGGCTTTCGGGAATGAGCAGTTCTTC

J gene: TRBJ1-2
V gene: TRBV13
D gene: NA
clone size: NA
CDR3 protein: CASSLGQGVGYGYTF
CDR3 DNA: TGTGCCAGCAGCTTAGGACAGGGAGTAGGCTATGGCTACACCTTC